This is a list of T cell receptor beta chains from one sample in a study of blood T cell repertoires in COVID-19. TCRdb's table, derived via immunoSEQ multiplex PCR, lists solely in-frame clones and lacks some. The sample includes 50,000 or so clones, approximately 89% of them seen just once. Sequences were obtained from peripheral blood. The receptors shown here come from a human donor in a cohort sampled during active COVID-19. CDR3s leave out the opening cysteine and the closing phenylalanine or tryptophan.

V gene: TRBV6-6
J gene: TRBJ2-7
CDR3 protein: ASSYSAGGSTYEQY

V gene: TRBV28
J gene: TRBJ1-2
CDR3 protein: ATRTGERYGYT

V gene: TRBV6-1
J gene: TRBJ2-7
CDR3 protein: ASSDPPAYEQY

V gene: TRBV30
J gene: TRBJ2-1
CDR3 protein: AWSVALRDEQF

V gene: TRBV18
J gene: TRBJ1-2
CDR3 protein: ASSPVTITGNGYT

V gene: TRBV4-1
J gene: TRBJ2-7
CDR3 protein: ASSQDEAGDRYEQY

V gene: TRBV7-8
J gene: TRBJ2-7
CDR3 protein: ASSLKSGGYYEQY

V gene: TRBV7-2
J gene: TRBJ2-1
CDR3 protein: ASSASTLPSYNEQF

V gene: TRBV2
J gene: TRBJ2-1
CDR3 protein: ASKRDYNYNEQF

V gene: TRBV7-2
J gene: TRBJ2-5
CDR3 protein: ASSSGTSGTETQY